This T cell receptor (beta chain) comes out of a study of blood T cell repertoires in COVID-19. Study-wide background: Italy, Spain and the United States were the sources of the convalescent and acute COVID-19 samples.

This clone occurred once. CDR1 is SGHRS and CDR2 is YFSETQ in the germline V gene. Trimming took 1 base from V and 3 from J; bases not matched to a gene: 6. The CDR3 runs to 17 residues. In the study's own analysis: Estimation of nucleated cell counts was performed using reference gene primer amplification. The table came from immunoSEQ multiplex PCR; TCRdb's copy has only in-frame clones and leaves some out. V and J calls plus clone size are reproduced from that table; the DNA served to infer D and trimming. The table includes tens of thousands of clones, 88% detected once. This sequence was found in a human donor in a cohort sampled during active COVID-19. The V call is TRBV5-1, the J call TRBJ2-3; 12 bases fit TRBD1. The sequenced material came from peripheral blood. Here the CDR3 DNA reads TGCGCCAGCAGCTTGTTTGCGGGACAGGGGGCAACAGATACGCAGTATTTT. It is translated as CASSLFAGQGATDTQYF.